The 10 T cell receptor beta chains below were found in one sample sequenced in a study of blood T cell repertoires in COVID-19. TCRdb's copy holds only in-frame clones and misses some; the assay was immunoSEQ multiplex PCR. The data hold some 110,000 clones, with about 94% observed a single time. Material: peripheral blood. The receptors shown here come from a man in his fifties with COVID-19, enrolled during active disease.

This rearrangement joins TRBV6-5 to TRBJ2-6, with D tentatively TRBD1 (5 bases). This CDR3 spans 15 amino acids. Germline CDR1 and CDR2: MNHEY and SVGAGI. The ends were cut back, 2 bases at V and 4 bases at J, with 9 bases in the middle. The CDR3 is CASSYVGVGANVLTF. The CDR3 DNA reads as TGTGCCAGCAGTTACGTAGGGGTCGGGGCCAACGTCCTGACTTTC.

This chain joins TRBV6-2 or TRBV6-3 and TRBJ2-7; the D gene is possibly TRBD1 (5 bases). V was cut by 0 bases and J by 2 bases, with 11 bases left in between. Germline V CDR1 and CDR2: MNHEY, SVGEGT. This CDR3 spans 15 amino acids. CDR3 sequence: CASSYSDSTTYEQYF. CDR3 nucleotides: TGTGCCAGCAGTTACTCCGACAGTACCACCTACGAGCAGTACTTC.

The V gene is TRBV6-5, the J gene TRBJ2-1, with D possibly TRBD2 on 6 matching bases. Between the trimmed V and J ends, which lost 6 bases and 5 bases, there was a span of 17 bases. Germline assignment: CDR1 MNHEY and CDR2 SVGAGI. This CDR3 has 15 residues. DNA for the CDR3: TGTGCCAGCAGCTCCAGACTAGGAGGACACAATGAGCAGTTCTTC. Translation: CASSSRLGGHNEQFF.

V is TRBV29-1 and J is TRBJ2-3; D perhaps matches TRBD2 (5 bases). V was cut by 4 bases and J by 0 bases, with 14 bases left in between. The CDR3 is 15 residues long. Germline lookup yields CDR1 SQVTM and CDR2 ANQGSEA. CDR3 in amino acids: CSVGGPATSTDTQYF. The DNA of the CDR3 is TGCAGCGTTGGAGGGCCAGCGACTAGCACAGATACGCAGTATTTT.

V gene TRBV6-5 combines with J gene TRBJ2-2; TRBD1 matches at 11 bases. Trimming cost V 6 bases and J 4 bases; bases outside gene matches: 4. This CDR3 spans 15 amino acids. Germline lookup yields CDR1 MNHEY and CDR2 SVGAGI. The CDR3 loop reads CASRRTGGGTGELFF. In nucleotides, the CDR3 is TGTGCCAGCAGGAGGACAGGGGGCGGCACCGGGGAGCTGTTTTTT.

V usage is TRBV11-1 and J usage is TRBJ2-1; D perhaps matches TRBD2 (5 bases). Germline lookup yields CDR1 SGHAT and CDR2 FQDESV (reference sequence). Between the trimmed V and J ends, which lost 5 bases and 3 bases, there was a span of 14 bases. The CDR3 length is 15 residues. The CDR3 DNA follows: TGTGCCAGCAGCGGGGAGCGTTCTGGCTACAATGAGCAGTTCTTC. This codes for CASSGERSGYNEQFF.

This rearrangement joins TRBV11-2 to TRBJ1-4; tentative D call: TRBD1 (6 bases). V was pared by 6 bases and J by 8 bases, with 16 bases between. From germline, CDR1 is SGHAT and CDR2 FQNNGV. CDR3 size: 14 residues. The CDR3 sequence is CASRFKQGGEKLFF. The DNA of the CDR3 is TGTGCCAGCAGATTCAAACAGGGAGGGGAAAAACTGTTTTTT.

The chain uses TRBV27 and TRBJ2-1; D possibly corresponds to TRBD2 (5 bases). Looked up from germline, CDR1 is MNHEY and CDR2 is SMNVEV (reference sequence). The CDR3 length is 14 residues. Trimming left V 6 bases short and J 5 bases short, with 14 bases between. The CDR3 loop is CASRLRTGNNEQFF. The CDR3 region has the DNA TGTGCCAGCAGACTTCGGACTGGCAACAATGAGCAGTTCTTC.

The V and J genes are TRBV9 and TRBJ1-2; D might be TRBD1 (6 bases). Germline lookup yields CDR1 SGDLS and CDR2 YYNGEE. Trimming stripped 4 bases from V and 5 bases from J, with 18 bases between. This CDR3 is 15 amino acids long. The DNA for the CDR3 is TGTGCCAGCAGCCCACAACAGGGTGAGACTTATGGCTACACCTTC. Translated, it gives CASSPQQGETYGYTF.

The rearrangement uses TRBV6-5 and TRBJ2-7; 9 bases align to TRBD1. This CDR3 comprises 14 residues. After removal of 7 bases from V and 7 bases from J, the junction contained 11 bases not matched to a gene. Germline V gene lookup returns CDR1 MNHEY and CDR2 SVGAGI. The CDR3 loop is CASNKDRGSDEQYV. CDR3 DNA sequence: TGTGCCAGCAATAAGGACAGGGGTTCCGATGAGCAGTACGTC.